This TCR beta chain was captured by sequencing in a study of blood T cell repertoires in COVID-19. Germline loops: CDR1 ENHRY, CDR2 SYGVKD. V lost 8 bases, J lost 3 bases, and 20 bases lay in between. The CDR3 is 15 residues long. Here immunoSEQ multiplex PCR was the method, and the copy in TCRdb shows in-frame clones only, minus some. The sample lists more than 25,000 clones, about nine tenths occurring once. The TCR comes from a human donor with active COVID-19. The donor label of this sample is uncertain. Source material: peripheral blood. This sequence joins TRBV10-3 and TRBJ2-7, with D perhaps TRBD1 (6 bases). The CDR3 DNA is TGTGCCATCCGAAACGCCGGGACAAACCTCTACGAGCAGTACTTC. It is translated as CAIRNAGTNLYEQYF.